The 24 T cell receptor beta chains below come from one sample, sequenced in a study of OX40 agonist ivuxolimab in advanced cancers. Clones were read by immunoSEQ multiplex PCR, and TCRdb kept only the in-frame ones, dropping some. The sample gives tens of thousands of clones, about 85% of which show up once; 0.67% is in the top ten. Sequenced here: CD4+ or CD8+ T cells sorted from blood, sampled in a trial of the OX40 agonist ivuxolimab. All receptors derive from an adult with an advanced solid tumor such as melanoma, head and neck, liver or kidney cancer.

The CDR3 DNA reads TGTGCCAGCAGCCCGGTCCTCCACTCCTCCTACGAGCAGTACTTC. Its protein product is CASSPVLHSSYEQYF. The chain uses TRBV6-1 and TRBJ2-7, with no clear D. The germline V gene encodes CDR1 MNHNS and CDR2 SASEGT. V dropped 6 bases and J dropped 0 bases, with 15 bases sitting between them. The CDR3 is 15 amino acids.

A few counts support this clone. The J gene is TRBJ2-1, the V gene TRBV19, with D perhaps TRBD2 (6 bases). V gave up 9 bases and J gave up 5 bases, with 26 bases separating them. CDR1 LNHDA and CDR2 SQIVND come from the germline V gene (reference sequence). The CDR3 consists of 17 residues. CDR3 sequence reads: CASRMGLQFSTNNEQFF. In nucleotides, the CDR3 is TGTGCCAGCCGAATGGGACTTCAATTTTCAACGAACAATGAGCAGTTCTTC.

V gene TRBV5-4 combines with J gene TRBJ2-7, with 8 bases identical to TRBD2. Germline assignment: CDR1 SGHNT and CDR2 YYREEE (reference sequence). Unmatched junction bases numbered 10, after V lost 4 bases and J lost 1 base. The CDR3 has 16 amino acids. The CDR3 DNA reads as TGTGCCAGCAGCACCGGAGGGACTAGAGCGTCCTACGAGCAGTACTTC. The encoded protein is CASSTGGTRASYEQYF.

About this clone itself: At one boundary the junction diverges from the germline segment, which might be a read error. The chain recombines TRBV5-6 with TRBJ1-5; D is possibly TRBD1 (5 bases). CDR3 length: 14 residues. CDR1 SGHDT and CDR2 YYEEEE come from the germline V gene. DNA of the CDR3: TGTGCCAGCAGCTTGGGACAGAGGAATCCGCCCCAGCATTTT. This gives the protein CASSLGQRNPPQHF.

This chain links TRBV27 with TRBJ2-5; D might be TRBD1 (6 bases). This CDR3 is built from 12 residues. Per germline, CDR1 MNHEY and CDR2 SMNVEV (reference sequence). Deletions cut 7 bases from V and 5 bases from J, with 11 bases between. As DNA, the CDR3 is TGTGCCAGCAATCAAGGGGGTGAGACCCAGTACTTC. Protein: CASNQGGETQYF.

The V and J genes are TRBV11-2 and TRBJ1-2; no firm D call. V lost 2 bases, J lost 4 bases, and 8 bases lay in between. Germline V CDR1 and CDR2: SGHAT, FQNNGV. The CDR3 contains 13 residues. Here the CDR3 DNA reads TGTGCCAGCAGCTTAAGGAATCCCTATGGCTACACCTTC. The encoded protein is CASSLRNPYGYTF. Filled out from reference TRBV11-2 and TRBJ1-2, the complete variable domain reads EAGVAQSPRYKIIEKRQSVAFWCNPISGHATLYWYQQILGQGPKLLIQFQNNGVVDDSQLPKDRFSAERLKGVDSTLKIQPAKLEDSAVYLCASSLRNPYGYTFGSGTRLTVV.

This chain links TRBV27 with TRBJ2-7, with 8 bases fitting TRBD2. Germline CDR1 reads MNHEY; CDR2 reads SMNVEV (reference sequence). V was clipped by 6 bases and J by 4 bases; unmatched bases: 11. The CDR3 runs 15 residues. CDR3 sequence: CASSRTSGVLYEQYF. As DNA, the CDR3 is TGTGCCAGCAGCCGAACTAGCGGAGTTTTATACGAGCAGTACTTC.

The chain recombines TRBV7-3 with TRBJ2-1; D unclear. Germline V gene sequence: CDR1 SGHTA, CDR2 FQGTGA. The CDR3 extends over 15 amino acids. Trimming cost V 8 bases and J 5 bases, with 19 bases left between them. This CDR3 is CASASTASFDNEQFF. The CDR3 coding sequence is TGTGCCAGCGCCTCCACGGCCTCCTTTGACAATGAGCAGTTCTTC. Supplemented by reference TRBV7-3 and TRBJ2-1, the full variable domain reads GAGVSQTPSNKVTEKGKYVELRCDPISGHTALYWYRQSLGQGPEFLIYFQGTGAADDSGLPNDRFFAVRPEGSVSTLKIQRTERGDSAVYLCASASTASFDNEQFFGPGTRLTVL.

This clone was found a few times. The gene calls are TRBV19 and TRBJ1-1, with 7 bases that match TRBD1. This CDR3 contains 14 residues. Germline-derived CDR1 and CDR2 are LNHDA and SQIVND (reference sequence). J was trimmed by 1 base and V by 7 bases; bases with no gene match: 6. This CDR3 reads CASTYGQANTEAFF. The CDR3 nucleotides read TGTGCCAGTACCTACGGACAGGCGAACACTGAAGCTTTCTTT. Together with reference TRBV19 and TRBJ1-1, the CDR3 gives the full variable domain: DGGITQSPKYLFRKEGQNVTLSCEQNLNHDAMYWYRQDPGQGLRLIYYSQIVNDFQKGDIAEGYSVSREKKESFPLTVTSAQKNPTAFYLCASTYGQANTEAFFGQGTRLTVV.

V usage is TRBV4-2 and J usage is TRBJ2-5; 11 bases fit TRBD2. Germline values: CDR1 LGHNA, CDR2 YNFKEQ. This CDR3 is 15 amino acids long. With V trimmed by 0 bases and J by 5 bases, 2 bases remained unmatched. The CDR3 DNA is TGTGCCAGCAGCCAAGAACTAGCGGGAGTGGAGACCCAGTACTTC. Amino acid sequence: CASSQELAGVETQYF.

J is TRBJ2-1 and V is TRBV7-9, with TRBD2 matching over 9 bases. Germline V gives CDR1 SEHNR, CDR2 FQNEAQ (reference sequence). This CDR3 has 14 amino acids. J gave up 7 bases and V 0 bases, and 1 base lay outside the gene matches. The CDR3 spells CASSLAAGGNEQFF. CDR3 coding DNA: TGTGCCAGCAGCTTAGCGGCGGGAGGGAATGAGCAGTTCTTC.

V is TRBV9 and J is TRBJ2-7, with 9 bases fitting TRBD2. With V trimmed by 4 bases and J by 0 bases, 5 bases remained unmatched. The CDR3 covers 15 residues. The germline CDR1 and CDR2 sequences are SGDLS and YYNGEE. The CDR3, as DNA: TGTGCCAGCAGCCAGCCAGCGGGAGGCTCCTACGAGCAGTACTTC. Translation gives CASSQPAGGSYEQYF.

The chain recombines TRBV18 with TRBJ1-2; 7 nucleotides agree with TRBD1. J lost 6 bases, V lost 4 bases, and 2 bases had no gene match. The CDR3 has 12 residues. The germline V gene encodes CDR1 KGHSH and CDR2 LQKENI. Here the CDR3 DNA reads TGTGCCAGCTCACAAGGACAGGATGGCTACACCTTC. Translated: CASSQGQDGYTF.

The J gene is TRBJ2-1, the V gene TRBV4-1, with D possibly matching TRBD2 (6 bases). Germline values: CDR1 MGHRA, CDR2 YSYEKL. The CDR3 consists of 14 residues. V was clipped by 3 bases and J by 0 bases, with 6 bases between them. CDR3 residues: CASSQGLSYNEQFF. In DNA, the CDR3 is TGCGCCAGCAGCCAGGGACTCTCCTACAATGAGCAGTTCTTC.

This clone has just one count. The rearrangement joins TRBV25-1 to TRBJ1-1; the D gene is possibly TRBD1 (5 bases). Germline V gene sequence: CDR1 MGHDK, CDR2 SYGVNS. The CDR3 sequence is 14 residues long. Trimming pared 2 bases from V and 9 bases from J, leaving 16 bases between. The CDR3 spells CASSEPGMTSQAFF. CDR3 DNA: TGTGCCAGCAGTGAACCAGGGATGACCTCACAAGCTTTCTTT. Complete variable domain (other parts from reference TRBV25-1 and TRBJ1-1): EADIYQTPRYLVIGTGKKITLECSQTMGHDKMYWYQQDPGMELHLIHYSYGVNSTEKGDLSSESTVSRIRTEHFPLTLESARPSHTSQYLCASSEPGMTSQAFFGQGTRLTVV.

The CDR3 DNA sequence: TGTGCCAGCAGCTTTAGTAGCGGGAGGGAGTACGAGCAGTACTTC. Translated: CASSFSSGREYEQYF. The V gene is TRBV7-8, the J gene TRBJ2-7; TRBD2 agrees at 11 bases. CDR3 length equals 15 residues. Trimming cost V 3 bases and J 4 bases; bases outside gene matches: 5. The germline V gene encodes CDR1 SGHVS and CDR2 FQNEAQ.

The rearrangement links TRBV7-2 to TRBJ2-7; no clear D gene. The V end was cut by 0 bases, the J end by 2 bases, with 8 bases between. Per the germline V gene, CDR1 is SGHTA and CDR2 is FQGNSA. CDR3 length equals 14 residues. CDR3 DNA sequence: TGTGCCAGCAGCTTAGCGAGTGCCACCTACGAGCAGTACTTC. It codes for CASSLASATYEQYF.

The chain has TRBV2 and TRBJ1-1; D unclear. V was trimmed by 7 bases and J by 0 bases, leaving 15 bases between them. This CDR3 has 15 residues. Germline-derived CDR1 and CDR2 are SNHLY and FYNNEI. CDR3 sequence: CASTLMRQMNTEAFF. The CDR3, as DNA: TGTGCCAGCACCCTGATGAGGCAGATGAACACTGAAGCTTTCTTT.

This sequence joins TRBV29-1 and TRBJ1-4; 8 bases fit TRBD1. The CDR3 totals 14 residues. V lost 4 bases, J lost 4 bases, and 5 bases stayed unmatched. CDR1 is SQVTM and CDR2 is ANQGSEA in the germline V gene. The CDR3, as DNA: TGCAGCGTTGGAGGGACAGGCTATAATGAAAAACTGTTTTTT. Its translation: CSVGGTGYNEKLFF.

CDR3 sequence (DNA): TGTGCCAGCACCCAAACCTTCCAGGGCTACGAGCAGTACTTC. The encoded protein is CASTQTFQGYEQYF. V is TRBV28 and J is TRBJ2-7; D perhaps matches TRBD1 (5 bases). This CDR3 has 14 amino acids. Between the trimmed V and J ends, which lost 7 bases and 3 bases, there was a span of 16 bases. CDR1 MDHEN and CDR2 SYDVKM come from the germline V gene.

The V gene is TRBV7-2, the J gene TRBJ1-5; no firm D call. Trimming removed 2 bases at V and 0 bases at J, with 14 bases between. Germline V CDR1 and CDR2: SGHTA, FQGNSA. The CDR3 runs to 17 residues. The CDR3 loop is CASSLRGRGDSNQPQHF. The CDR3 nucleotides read TGTGCCAGCAGCTTACGAGGTCGTGGGGATAGCAATCAGCCCCAGCATTTT.

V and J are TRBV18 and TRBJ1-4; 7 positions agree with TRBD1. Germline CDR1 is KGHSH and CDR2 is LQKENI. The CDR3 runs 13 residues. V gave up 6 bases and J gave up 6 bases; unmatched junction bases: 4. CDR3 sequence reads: CASSRGPDEKLFF. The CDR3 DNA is TGTGCCAGCTCGAGGGGGCCTGATGAAAAACTGTTTTTT.

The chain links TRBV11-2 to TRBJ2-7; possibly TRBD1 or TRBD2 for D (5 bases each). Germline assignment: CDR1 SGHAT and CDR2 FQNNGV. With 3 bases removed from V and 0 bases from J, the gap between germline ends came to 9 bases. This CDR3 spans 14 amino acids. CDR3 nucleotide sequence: TGTGCCAGCAGCTTGGGACCAAACTCCTACGAGCAGTACTTC. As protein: CASSLGPNSYEQYF.

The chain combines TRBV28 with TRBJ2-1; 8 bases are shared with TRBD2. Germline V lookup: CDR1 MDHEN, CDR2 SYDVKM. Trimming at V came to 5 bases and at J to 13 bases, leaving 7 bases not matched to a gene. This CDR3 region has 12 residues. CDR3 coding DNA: TGTGCCAGCAGTCTAGGACTAGCTAGTCAGTTCTTC. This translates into CASSLGLASQFF.